This passage covers 25 T cell receptor beta chains from one sample sequenced in a study of blood T cell repertoires in COVID-19. Libraries were prepared by immunoSEQ multiplex PCR; TCRdb keeps only in-frame clonotypes and omits some of them. The sample records 200,000 to 300,000 clones, more than 70% being singletons. Sequencing was carried out using peripheral blood. Every receptor here comes from a woman over 75 with COVID-19, enrolled during active disease.

This rearrangement joins TRBV28 to TRBJ2-7; 12 bases are shared with TRBD1. Germline values: CDR1 MDHEN, CDR2 SYDVKM. There are 16 residues in the CDR3. J lost 2 bases, V lost 2 bases, and 4 bases had no gene match. CDR3 residues: CASSLTGTGGTYEQYV. CDR3 nucleotides: TGTGCCAGCAGTTTAACCGGGACAGGGGGCACCTACGAGCAGTACGTC.

The chain links TRBV27 to TRBJ1-6; 10 bases match TRBD1. The germline V gene has CDR1 MNHEY and CDR2 SMNVEV (reference sequence). The CDR3 totals 15 residues. V shed 3 bases and J 9 bases; nucleotides not matched to a gene: 5. The CDR3 region is CASSFVGQGTSPLHF. The CDR3 DNA sequence: TGTGCCAGCAGTTTCGTGGGACAGGGGACTTCACCCCTCCACTTT.

The gene calls are TRBV25-1 and TRBJ2-3; D uncertain. The CDR3 extends over 13 amino acids. The germline V and J ends were trimmed by 3 bases and 0 bases, with 4 bases remaining between them. Germline CDR1 reads MGHDK; CDR2 reads SYGVNS. The CDR3 bases are TGTGCCAGCAGTGACGGTAGCACAGATACGCAGTATTTT. Protein product: CASSDGSTDTQYF.

The chain joins TRBV18 to TRBJ2-6; TRBD1 might be the D (6 bases). There are 16 residues in the CDR3. V lost 2 bases, J lost 4 bases, and 12 bases lay in between. Germline assignment: CDR1 KGHSH and CDR2 LQKENI. CDR3 nucleotides: TGTGCCAGCTCACCATTCACAGGGACAGGGGCCAACGTCCTGACTTTC. Residues: CASSPFTGTGANVLTF.

The rearrangement uses TRBV7-8 and TRBJ2-7; 7 positions agree with TRBD1. Germline V gene sequence: CDR1 SGHVS, CDR2 FQNEAQ. The CDR3 length is 15 residues. With 5 bases clipped from V and 0 bases from J, the junction kept 7 bases outside the gene matches. The CDR3 loop reads CASSQYRDSSYEQYF. In DNA, the CDR3 is TGTGCCAGCAGCCAATACCGGGACAGCTCCTACGAGCAGTACTTC.

The V gene is TRBV4-1, the J gene TRBJ2-3, with 10 bases matching TRBD2. In germline, CDR1 is MGHRA, CDR2 YSYEKL. The length of the CDR3 is 17 residues. After removal of 1 base from V and 4 bases from J, the junction contained 8 bases not matched to a gene. CDR3 sequence reads: CASSQGGAGGLADTQYF. Written as DNA, the CDR3 is TGCGCCAGCAGCCAAGGAGGAGCGGGGGGGCTGGCAGATACGCAGTATTTT.

The J gene is TRBJ1-1, the V gene TRBV2, with D perhaps TRBD1 (5 bases). CDR3 size: 13 residues. CDR1 and CDR2 from the germline V gene are SNHLY and FYNNEI. Trimming took off 11 bases at V and 4 bases at J, with 17 bases between the two ends. CDR3 sequence reads: CAARRGGSTEAFF. The DNA for the CDR3 is TGTGCCGCTCGGCGCGGGGGAAGCACTGAAGCTTTCTTT.

The genes are TRBV2 and TRBJ1-5, with D unclear. This CDR3 has 16 amino acids. V lost 4 bases, J lost 0 bases, and 13 bases lay in between. In germline, CDR1 is SNHLY, CDR2 FYNNEI. For the CDR3, the DNA is TGTGCCAGCAGTGGGAGACTGGCCTATAGCAATCAGCCCCAGCATTTT. It is translated as CASSGRLAYSNQPQHF.

This chain joins TRBV5-1 and TRBJ1-1; no definite D call. Looked up from germline, CDR1 is SGHRS and CDR2 is YFSETQ. The CDR3 is made up of 14 amino acids. The germline V and J ends were trimmed by 4 bases and 8 bases, with 18 bases remaining between them. CDR3 DNA: TGCGCCAGCAGCCGAGGGCCCTTCGAAAAGGAAGCTTTCTTT. Encoded protein: CASSRGPFEKEAFF. The whole variable domain, remainder taken from reference TRBV5-1 and TRBJ1-1, is KAGVTQTPRYLIKTRGQQVTLSCSPISGHRSVSWYQQTPGQGLQFLFEYFSETQRNKGNFPGRFSGRQFSNSRSEMNVSTLELGDSALYLCASSRGPFEKEAFFGQGTRLTVV.

The chain is built from TRBV11-3 and TRBJ2-2; TRBD1 is a possible D gene (6 bases). V was trimmed by 3 bases and J by 0 bases, leaving 14 bases between them. Germline CDR1 is SGHNT and CDR2 is YENEEA. The CDR3 extends over 17 amino acids. The chain's CDR3 is CASSLTDRFANTGELFF. CDR3 DNA sequence: TGTGCCAGCAGCTTGACTGACAGGTTTGCGAACACCGGGGAGCTGTTTTTT.

This chain connects TRBV7-2 to TRBJ2-5, with 9 bases lining up with TRBD1. CDR1 and CDR2 (germline): SGHTA, FQGNSA. V was clipped by 4 bases and J by 5 bases; unmatched bases: 5. The CDR3 contains 14 residues. The CDR3 spells CASSSTGGDETQYF. The CDR3 DNA reads as TGTGCCAGCAGCTCTACAGGGGGCGATGAGACCCAGTACTTC.

This chain links TRBV28 with TRBJ1-6; maybe TRBD1 (6 bases). The CDR3 spans 15 residues. The germline V and J ends were trimmed by 3 bases and 9 bases, with 15 bases remaining between them. In germline, CDR1 is MDHEN, CDR2 SYDVKM. The CDR3 is CASSFLTRGGSPLHF. DNA for the CDR3: TGTGCCAGCAGTTTCCTTACGAGGGGGGGTTCACCCCTCCACTTT. The whole variable domain, filled in from reference TRBV28 and TRBJ1-6, reads DVKVTQSSRYLVKRTGEKVFLECVQDMDHENMFWYRQDPGLGLRLIYFSYDVKMKEKGDIPEGYSVSREKKERFSLILESASTNQTSMYLCASSFLTRGGSPLHFGNGTRLTVT.

This clone was observed once. The chain combines TRBV18 with TRBJ2-3; unclear D gene. The CDR3 sequence is 15 residues long. V dropped 2 bases and J dropped 1 base, with 10 bases sitting between them. CDR1 KGHSH and CDR2 LQKENI come from the germline V gene. CDR3 loop: CASSPSLTGTDTQYF. The CDR3 bases are TGTGCCAGCTCACCATCGTTAACAGGCACAGATACGCAGTATTTT.

The chain links TRBV29-1 to TRBJ2-3, with 10 bases that match TRBD2. The CDR3 is 16 residues long. The germline gives CDR1 SQVTM, CDR2 ANQGSEA. Trimming took 6 bases from V and 1 from J; bases not matched to a gene: 10. The CDR3 DNA sequence: TGCAGCGTCGCTGGGGTAGCGGGGGGCCGCACAGATACGCAGTATTTT. It encodes CSVAGVAGGRTDTQYF.

V usage is TRBV28 and J usage is TRBJ2-5; 12 nucleotides align to TRBD1. The CDR3 extends over 15 amino acids. J gave up 5 bases and V 4 bases, and 5 bases lay outside the gene matches. Germline V CDR1 and CDR2: MDHEN, SYDVKM. CDR3 loop: CASSSGQGARETQYF. CDR3 in DNA: TGTGCCAGCAGTTCGGGACAGGGGGCGCGGGAGACCCAGTACTTC.

The chain carries TRBV7-6 and TRBJ2-1; a possible D gene is TRBD2 (6 bases). This CDR3 comprises 17 residues. CDR1 and CDR2 from the germline V gene are SGHVS and FNYEAQ. The V gene lost 1 base and the J gene lost 0 bases, with 13 bases spanning the gap. DNA for the CDR3: TGTGCCAGCAGCTTAGAAGTAGCGGAGAGCTCCTACAATGAGCAGTTCTTC. It specifies CASSLEVAESSYNEQFF.

The rearrangement joins TRBV7-2 to TRBJ1-2; 9 bases fit TRBD1. In germline, CDR1 is SGHTA, CDR2 FQGNSA. V lost 5 bases, J lost 8 bases, and 3 bases stayed unmatched. This CDR3 is 12 amino acids long. Here the CDR3 DNA reads TGTGCCAGCAGCGGGGACAGGGTGGGCTACACCTTC. Translation: CASSGDRVGYTF.

This clone has a single count. The chain has TRBV10-3 and TRBJ1-1; tentatively, D is TRBD1 (5 bases). CDR1 and CDR2 from the germline V gene are ENHRY and SYGVKD. Trimming left V 2 bases short and J 0 bases short, with 7 bases between. The CDR3 is made up of 14 amino acids. For the CDR3, the DNA is TGTGCCATCAGTGAGGGGGGGATGAACACTGAAGCTTTCTTT. This sequence encodes CAISEGGMNTEAFF.

The genes are TRBV4-1 and TRBJ2-7, with 7 bases aligning to TRBD1. Germline V gives CDR1 MGHRA, CDR2 YSYEKL. Trimming removed 0 bases from V and 4 bases from J; junction bases left unmatched: 9. CDR3 size: 16 residues. The CDR3 DNA follows: TGCGCCAGCAGCCAAGAAATTGACAGGGCAACTTACGAGCAGTACTTC. Its protein is CASSQEIDRATYEQYF.

The CDR3 loop is CASSPRGLTGSYEQYF. CDR3 sequence (DNA): TGCGCCAGCAGCCCCCGAGGGCTGACAGGGTCCTACGAGCAGTACTTC. This chain links TRBV5-1 with TRBJ2-7, with 7 bases fitting TRBD1. The V and J ends lost 4 bases and 1 base, in that order; junction bases with no gene match: 11. The germline V gene has CDR1 SGHRS and CDR2 YFSETQ. CDR3 size: 16 residues. Using reference TRBV5-1 and TRBJ2-7 for the parts outside the CDR3, the full variable domain is KAGVTQTPRYLIKTRGQQVTLSCSPISGHRSVSWYQQTPGQGLQFLFEYFSETQRNKGNFPGRFSGRQFSNSRSEMNVSTLELGDSALYLCASSPRGLTGSYEQYFGPGTRLTVT.

This clone was observed a few times. The chain employs TRBV7-9 and TRBJ1-1; D perhaps matches TRBD1 (5 bases). Trimming took 0 bases from V and 1 from J, leaving 15 bases between them. Germline-derived CDR1 and CDR2 are SEHNR and FQNEAQ (reference sequence). The CDR3 is 17 residues long. The CDR3 sequence is CASSLASVGRENTEAFF. The CDR3 coding sequence is TGTGCCAGCAGCTTAGCGTCTGTGGGCAGGGAGAACACTGAAGCTTTCTTT.

This chain connects TRBV7-2 to TRBJ2-7; 7 nucleotides match TRBD1. The germline gives CDR1 SGHTA, CDR2 FQGNSA. The trim removed 1 base at V and 4 bases at J, leaving 4 bases unmatched. This CDR3 has 14 amino acids. The CDR3 nucleotides read TGTGCCAGCAGCTTAGTTGAGGGGGCTTACGAGCAGTACTTC. Residues: CASSLVEGAYEQYF.

The V and J genes are TRBV18 and TRBJ1-4; possible D gene TRBD1, 6 bases. The CDR3 is 20 amino acids. Germline V gives CDR1 KGHSH, CDR2 LQKENI. V gave up 4 bases and J gave up 4 bases, with 28 bases separating them. In DNA, the CDR3 is TGTGCCAGCTCACTTTTGGGAGCAGGAAGGGCGGACAGATTTAATGAAAAACTGTTTTTT. It codes for CASSLLGAGRADRFNEKLFF.

The rearrangement joins TRBV2 to TRBJ2-5, with a tentative D call TRBD1 (7 bases). The CDR3 runs 14 residues. The V gene's germline CDR1 is SNHLY and CDR2 FYNNEI. With 6 bases removed from V and 5 bases from J, the gap between germline ends came to 16 bases. The CDR3 loop is CASREGASAETQYF. CDR3 DNA: TGTGCCAGCAGGGAGGGGGCATCCGCGGAGACCCAGTACTTC.

This chain connects TRBV4-3 to TRBJ2-3; no clear D. Germline loops: CDR1 LGHNA, CDR2 YSLEER. V was shortened by 1 base and J by 1 base, with 6 bases between the two germline ends. This CDR3 contains 14 residues. The DNA for the CDR3 is TGCGCCAGCAGCCAAGTGACTGGCACAGATACGCAGTATTTT. Its protein is CASSQVTGTDTQYF.